These 2 T cell receptor beta chains were all obtained from the same sample, sequenced in a study of T-cell reconstitution after alpha-beta-depleted transplantation in children. The TCRbeta library was prepared with unique molecular identifiers. MiXCR, run by TCRdb on the PCR reads, gives a single entry per CDR3 protein. The repertoire holds 440,000 or so distinct CDR3 sequences, with roughly 44% as singletons. Specimen: PBMCs, collected before TCRalphabeta/CD19-depleted stem cell transplant. Receptors were obtained from a girl aged 2-10 years with aplastic anemia, due to receive a stem cell transplant.

This chain joins TRBV18 and TRBJ2-1, with D uncertain. CDR3 length: 17 amino acids. Germline CDR1 reads KGHSH; CDR2 reads LQKENI. V was cut by 3 bases and J by 2 bases, with 17 bases left in between. The CDR3: CASSPPSVAIPYNEQFF. CDR3 in DNA: TGTGCCAGCTCACCTCCTTCGGTAGCTATCCCCTACAATGAGCAGTTCTTC.

This chain links TRBV20-1 with TRBJ2-3, with D perhaps assigned TRBD1 or TRBD2 (8 bases each). The V and J ends lost 8 bases and 1 base respectively, with 13 bases between them. Germline CDR1 DFQATT, CDR2 SNEGSKA (reference sequence). The CDR3 runs to 13 residues. The CDR3: CSRGGQGTDTQYF. Here the CDR3 DNA reads TGCAGTCGGGGGGGACAGGGCACAGATACGCAGTATTTT.